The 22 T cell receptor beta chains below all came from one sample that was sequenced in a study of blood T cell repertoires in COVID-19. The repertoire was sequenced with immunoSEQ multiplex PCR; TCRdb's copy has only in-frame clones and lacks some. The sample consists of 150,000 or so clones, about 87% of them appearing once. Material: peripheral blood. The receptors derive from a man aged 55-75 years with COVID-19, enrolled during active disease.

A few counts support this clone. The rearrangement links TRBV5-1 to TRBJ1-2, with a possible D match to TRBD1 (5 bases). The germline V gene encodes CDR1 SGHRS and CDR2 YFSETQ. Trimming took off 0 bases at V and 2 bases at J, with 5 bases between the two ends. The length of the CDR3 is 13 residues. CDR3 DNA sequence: TGCGCCAGCAGCTTGGGACAGAACTATGGCTACACCTTC. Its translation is CASSLGQNYGYTF.

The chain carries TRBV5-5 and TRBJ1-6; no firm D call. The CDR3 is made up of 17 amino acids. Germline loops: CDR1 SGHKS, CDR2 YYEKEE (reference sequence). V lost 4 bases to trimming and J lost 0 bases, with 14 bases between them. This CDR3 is CASSPPDGSSYNSPLHF. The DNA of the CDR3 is TGTGCCAGCAGCCCCCCGGACGGGAGCTCCTATAATTCACCCCTCCACTTT.

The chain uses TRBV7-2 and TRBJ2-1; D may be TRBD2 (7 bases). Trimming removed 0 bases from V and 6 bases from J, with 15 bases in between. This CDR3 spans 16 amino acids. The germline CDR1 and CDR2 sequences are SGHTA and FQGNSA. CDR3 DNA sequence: TGTGCCAGCAGCTTAGCGGGGGGGCTTTCCAGCAATGAGCAGTTCTTC. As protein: CASSLAGGLSSNEQFF.

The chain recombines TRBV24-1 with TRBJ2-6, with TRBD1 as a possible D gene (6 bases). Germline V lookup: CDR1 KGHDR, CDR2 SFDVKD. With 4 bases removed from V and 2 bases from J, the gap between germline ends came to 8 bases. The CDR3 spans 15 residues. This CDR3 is CATSEPGAGANVLTF. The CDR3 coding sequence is TGTGCCACCAGTGAACCAGGGGCTGGGGCCAACGTCCTGACTTTC.

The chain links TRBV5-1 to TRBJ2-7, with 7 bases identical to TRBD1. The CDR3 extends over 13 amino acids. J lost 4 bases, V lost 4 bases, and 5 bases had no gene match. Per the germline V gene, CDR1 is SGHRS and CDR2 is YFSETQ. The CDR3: CASSARTGYEQYF. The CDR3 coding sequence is TGCGCCAGCAGCGCGAGGACAGGATACGAGCAGTACTTC. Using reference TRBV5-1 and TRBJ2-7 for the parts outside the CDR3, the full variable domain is KAGVTQTPRYLIKTRGQQVTLSCSPISGHRSVSWYQQTPGQGLQFLFEYFSETQRNKGNFPGRFSGRQFSNSRSEMNVSTLELGDSALYLCASSARTGYEQYFGPGTRLTVT.

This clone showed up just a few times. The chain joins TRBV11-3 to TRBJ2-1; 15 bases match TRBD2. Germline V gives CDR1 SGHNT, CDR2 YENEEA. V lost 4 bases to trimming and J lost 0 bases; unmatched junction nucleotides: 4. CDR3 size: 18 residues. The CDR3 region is CASSWTSGRGVSYNEQFF. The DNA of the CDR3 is TGTGCCAGCAGCTGGACTAGCGGGAGGGGAGTCTCCTACAATGAGCAGTTCTTC.

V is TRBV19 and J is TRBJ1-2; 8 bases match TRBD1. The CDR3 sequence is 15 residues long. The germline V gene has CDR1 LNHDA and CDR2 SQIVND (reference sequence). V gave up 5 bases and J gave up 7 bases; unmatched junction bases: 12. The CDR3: CASSGKAGGVSGYTF. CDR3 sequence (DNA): TGTGCCAGTAGTGGAAAGGCAGGGGGCGTCTCTGGCTACACCTTC.

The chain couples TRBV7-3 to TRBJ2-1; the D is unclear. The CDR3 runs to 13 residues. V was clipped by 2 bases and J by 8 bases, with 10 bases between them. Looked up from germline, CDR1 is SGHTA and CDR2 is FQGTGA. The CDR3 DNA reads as TGTGCCAGCAGCTTATCTCCTCCTGATGAGCAGTTCTTC. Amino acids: CASSLSPPDEQFF.

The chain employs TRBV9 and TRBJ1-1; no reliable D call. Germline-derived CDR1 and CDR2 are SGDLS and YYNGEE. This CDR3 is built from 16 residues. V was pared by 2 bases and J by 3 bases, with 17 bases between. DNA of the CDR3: TGTGCCAGCAGCGTTTTGGGGATACGGGGTTACACTGAAGCTTTCTTT. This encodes CASSVLGIRGYTEAFF.

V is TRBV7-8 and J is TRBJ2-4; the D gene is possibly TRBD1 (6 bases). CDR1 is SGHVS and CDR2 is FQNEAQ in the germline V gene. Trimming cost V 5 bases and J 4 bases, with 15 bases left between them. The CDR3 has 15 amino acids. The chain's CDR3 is CASSLNRATKNIQYF. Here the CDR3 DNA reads TGTGCCAGCAGCCTAAACAGGGCCACGAAAAACATTCAGTACTTC.

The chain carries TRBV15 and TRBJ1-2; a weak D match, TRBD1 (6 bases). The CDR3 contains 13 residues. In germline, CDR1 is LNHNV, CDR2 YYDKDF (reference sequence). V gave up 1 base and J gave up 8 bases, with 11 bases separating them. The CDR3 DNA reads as TGTGCCACCAGCAGAGCTATGACAGGCGGCTACACCTTC. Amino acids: CATSRAMTGGYTF.

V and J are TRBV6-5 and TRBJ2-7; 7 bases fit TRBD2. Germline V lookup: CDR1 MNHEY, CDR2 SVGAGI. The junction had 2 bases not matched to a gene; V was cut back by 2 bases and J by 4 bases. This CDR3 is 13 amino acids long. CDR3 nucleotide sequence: TGTGCCAGCAGTTACGGGACTAAGTACGAGCAGTACTTC. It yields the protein CASSYGTKYEQYF.

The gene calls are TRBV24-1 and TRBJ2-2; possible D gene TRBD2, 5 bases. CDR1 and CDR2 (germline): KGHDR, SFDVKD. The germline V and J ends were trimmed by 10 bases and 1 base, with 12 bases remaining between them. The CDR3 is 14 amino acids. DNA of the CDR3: TGTGCCACATGTGGTGAGGGGAACACCGGGGAGCTGTTTTTT. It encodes CATCGEGNTGELFF.

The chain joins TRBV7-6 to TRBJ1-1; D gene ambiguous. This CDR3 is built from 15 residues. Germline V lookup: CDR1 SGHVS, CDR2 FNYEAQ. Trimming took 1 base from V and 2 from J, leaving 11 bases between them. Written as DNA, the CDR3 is TGTGCCAGCAGCTTAGATGTCTCTCCCAACACTGAAGCTTTCTTT. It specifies CASSLDVSPNTEAFF.

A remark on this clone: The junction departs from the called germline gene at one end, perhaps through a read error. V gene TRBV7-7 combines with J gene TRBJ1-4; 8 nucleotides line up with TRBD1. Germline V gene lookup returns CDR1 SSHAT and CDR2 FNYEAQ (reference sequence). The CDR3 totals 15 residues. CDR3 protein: CASSETGGGYEKLFF. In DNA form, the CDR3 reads TGTGCTAGCAGCGAAACAGGGGGAGGGTATGAAAAACTGTTTTTT.

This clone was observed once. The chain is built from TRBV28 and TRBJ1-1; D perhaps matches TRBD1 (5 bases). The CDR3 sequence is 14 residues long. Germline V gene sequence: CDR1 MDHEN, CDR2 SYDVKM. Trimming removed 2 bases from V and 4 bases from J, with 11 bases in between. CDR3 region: CASSLRGSVTEAFF. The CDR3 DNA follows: TGTGCCAGCAGTTTACGGGGGTCGGTCACTGAAGCTTTCTTT.

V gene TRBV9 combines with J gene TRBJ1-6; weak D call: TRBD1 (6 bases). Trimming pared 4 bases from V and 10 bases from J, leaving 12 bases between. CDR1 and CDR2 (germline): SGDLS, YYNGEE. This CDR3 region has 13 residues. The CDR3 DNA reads TGTGCCAGCAGCCCGGACAGTGACTCACCCCTCCACTTT. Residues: CASSPDSDSPLHF.

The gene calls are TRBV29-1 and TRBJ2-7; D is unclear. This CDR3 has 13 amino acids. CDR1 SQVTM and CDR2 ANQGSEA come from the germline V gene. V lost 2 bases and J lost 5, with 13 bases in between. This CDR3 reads CSVESPPGNEQYF. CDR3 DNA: TGCAGCGTTGAATCTCCTCCAGGTAACGAGCAGTACTTC.

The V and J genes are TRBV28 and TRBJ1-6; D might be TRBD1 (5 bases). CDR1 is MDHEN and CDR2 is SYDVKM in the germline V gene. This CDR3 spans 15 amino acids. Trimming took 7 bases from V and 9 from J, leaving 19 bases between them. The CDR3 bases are TGTGCCAGCATCCCCTCGCAGGGTGCTAGTTCACCCCTCCACTTT. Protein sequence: CASIPSQGASSPLHF.

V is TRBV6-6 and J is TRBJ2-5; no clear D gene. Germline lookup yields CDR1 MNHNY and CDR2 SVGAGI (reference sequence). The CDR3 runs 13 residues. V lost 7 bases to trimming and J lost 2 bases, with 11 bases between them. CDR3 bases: TGTGCCAGCACTTCCGGGTCACAAGAGACCCAGTACTTC. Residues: CASTSGSQETQYF.

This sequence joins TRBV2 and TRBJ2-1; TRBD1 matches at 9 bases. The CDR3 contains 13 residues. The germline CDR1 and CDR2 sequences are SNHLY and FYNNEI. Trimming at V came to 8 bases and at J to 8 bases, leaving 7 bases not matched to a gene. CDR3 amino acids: CASGKDRGYEQFF. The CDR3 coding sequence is TGTGCCAGCGGAAAGGACAGGGGATATGAGCAGTTCTTC.

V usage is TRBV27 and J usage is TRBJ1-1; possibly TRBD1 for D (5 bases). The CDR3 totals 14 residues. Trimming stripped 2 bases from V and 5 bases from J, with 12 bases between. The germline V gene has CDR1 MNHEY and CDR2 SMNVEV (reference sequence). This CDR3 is CASSLTQGGTEAFF. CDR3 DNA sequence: TGTGCCAGCAGTTTAACCCAGGGAGGGACTGAAGCTTTCTTT.